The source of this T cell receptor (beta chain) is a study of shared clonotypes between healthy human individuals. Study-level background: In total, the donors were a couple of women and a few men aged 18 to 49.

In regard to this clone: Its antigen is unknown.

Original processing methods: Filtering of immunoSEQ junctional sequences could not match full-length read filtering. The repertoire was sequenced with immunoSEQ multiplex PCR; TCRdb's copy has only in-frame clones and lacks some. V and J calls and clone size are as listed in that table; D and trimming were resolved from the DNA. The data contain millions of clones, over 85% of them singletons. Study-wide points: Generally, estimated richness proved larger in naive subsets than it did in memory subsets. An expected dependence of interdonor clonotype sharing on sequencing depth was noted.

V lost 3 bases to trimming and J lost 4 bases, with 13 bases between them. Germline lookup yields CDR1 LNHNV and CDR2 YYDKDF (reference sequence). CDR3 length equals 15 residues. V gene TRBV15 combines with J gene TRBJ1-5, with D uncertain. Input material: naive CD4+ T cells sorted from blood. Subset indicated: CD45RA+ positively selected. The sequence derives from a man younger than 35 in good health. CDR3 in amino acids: CATSRGVTGNQPQHF. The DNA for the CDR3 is TGTGCCACCAGCAGGGGAGTTACGGGGAATCAGCCCCAGCATTTT.